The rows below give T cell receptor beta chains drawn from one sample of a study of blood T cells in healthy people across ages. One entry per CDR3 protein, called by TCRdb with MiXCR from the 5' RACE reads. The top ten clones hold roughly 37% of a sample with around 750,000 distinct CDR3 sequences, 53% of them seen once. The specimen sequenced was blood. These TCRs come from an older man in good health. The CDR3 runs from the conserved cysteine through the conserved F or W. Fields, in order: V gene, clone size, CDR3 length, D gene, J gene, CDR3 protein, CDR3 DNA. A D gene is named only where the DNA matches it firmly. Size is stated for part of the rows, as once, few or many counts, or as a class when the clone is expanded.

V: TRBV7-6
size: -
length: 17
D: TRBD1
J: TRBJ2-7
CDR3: CASSLSSRGQGSYEQYF
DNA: TGTGCCAGCAGCTTATCGTCAAGGGGACAGGGCTCCTACGAGCAGTACTTC

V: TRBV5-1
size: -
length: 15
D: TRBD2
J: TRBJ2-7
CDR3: CASSYSGRAPYEQYF
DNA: TGCGCCAGCAGTTATAGCGGGAGGGCCCCCTACGAGCAGTACTTC

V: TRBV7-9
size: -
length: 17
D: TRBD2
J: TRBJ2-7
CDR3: CASSPPGGSGSSYKQYF
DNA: TGTGCCAGCAGCCCCCCGGGGGGTAGCGGGAGTTCCTACAAGCAGTACTTC

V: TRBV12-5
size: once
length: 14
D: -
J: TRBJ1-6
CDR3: CASGTANPGSPLHF
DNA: TGTGCTAGTGGGACGGCGAACCCGGGTTCACCCCTCCACTTT

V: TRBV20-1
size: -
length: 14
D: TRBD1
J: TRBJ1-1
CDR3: CSADAGTANTEAFF
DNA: TGCAGTGCCGACGCCGGGACAGCGAACACTGAAGCTTTCTTT

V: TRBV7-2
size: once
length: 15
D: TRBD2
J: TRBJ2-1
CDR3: CASSLPAGPYNGQFF
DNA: TGTGCCAGCAGCTTACCAGCGGGGCCTTACAATGGGCAGTTCTTC

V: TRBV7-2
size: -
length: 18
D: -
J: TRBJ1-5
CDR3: CASSLPAGTQYSNQPQHF
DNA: TGTGCCAGCAGCCTCCCCGCGGGGACCCAATATAGCAATCAGCCCCAGCATTTT

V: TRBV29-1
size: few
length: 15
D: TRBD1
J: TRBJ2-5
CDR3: CSVEPPDRGQETQYF
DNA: TGCAGCGTTGAACCCCCGGACAGGGGGCAAGAGACCCAGTACTTC

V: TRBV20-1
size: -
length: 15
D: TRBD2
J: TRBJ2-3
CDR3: CSARASGRAVNTQYF
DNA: TGCAGTGCTAGAGCGAGCGGGAGGGCCGTGAATACGCAGTATTTT

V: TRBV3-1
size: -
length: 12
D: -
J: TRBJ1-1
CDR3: CASSQVAGHAFF
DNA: TGTGCCAGCAGCCAAGTGGCAGGGCATGCTTTCTTT

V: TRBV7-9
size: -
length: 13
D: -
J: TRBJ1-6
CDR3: CASSADGTSPLHF
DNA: TGTGCCAGCAGCGCGGACGGGACATCACCCCTCCACTTT

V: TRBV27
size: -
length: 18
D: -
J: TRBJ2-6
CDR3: CASRGQGGPLTGANVLTF
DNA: TGTGCCAGCAGGGGTCAGGGGGGGCCTCTCACTGGGGCCAACGTCCTGACTTTC

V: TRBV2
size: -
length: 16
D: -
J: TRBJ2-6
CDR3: CASTEEDLSGANVLTF
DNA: TGTGCCAGCACGGAGGAAGACCTCTCTGGGGCCAACGTCCTGACTTTC

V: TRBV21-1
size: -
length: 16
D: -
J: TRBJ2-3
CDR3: CASSDRQGPRLDTQYF
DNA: TGTGCCAGCAGCGACAGACAGGGCCCCCGGCTAGATACGCAGTATTTT

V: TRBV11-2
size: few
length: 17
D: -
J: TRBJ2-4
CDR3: CASSSLGQRIVKNIQYF
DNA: TGTGCCAGCAGCTCCCTGGGGCAGAGGATAGTCAAAAACATTCAGTACTTC

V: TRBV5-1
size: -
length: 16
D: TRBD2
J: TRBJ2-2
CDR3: CASETSGRASTGELFF
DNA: TGCGCCAGCGAGACTAGCGGGAGGGCGAGCACCGGGGAGCTGTTTTTT

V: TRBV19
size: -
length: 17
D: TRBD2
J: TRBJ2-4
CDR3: CASSPRGSGRAKNIQYF
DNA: TGTGCCAGTAGTCCCCGGGGTAGCGGGAGGGCCAAAAACATTCAGTACTTC

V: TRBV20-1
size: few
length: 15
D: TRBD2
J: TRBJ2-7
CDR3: CSASEGLAGVYEQYF
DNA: TGCAGTGCTAGTGAAGGACTAGCGGGAGTCTACGAGCAGTACTTC

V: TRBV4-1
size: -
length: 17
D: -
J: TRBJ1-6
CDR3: CASSRLPGGQDYSPLHF
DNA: TGCGCCAGCAGCCGGCTCCCGGGAGGACAAGATTATTCACCCCTCCACTTT

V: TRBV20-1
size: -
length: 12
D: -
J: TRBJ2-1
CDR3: CSAPDGYNEQFF
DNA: TGCAGTGCCCCGGATGGGTACAATGAGCAGTTCTTC

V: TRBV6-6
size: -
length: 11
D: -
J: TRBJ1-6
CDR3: CASSYESPLHF
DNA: TGTGCCAGCAGTTACGAATCACCCCTCCACTTT

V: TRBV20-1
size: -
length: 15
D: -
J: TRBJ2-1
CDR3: CSASRPDTAYNGQFF
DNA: TGCAGTGCTAGCCGCCCAGATACAGCCTACAATGGGCAGTTCTTC

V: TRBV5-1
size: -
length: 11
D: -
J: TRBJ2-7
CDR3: CASRQLYEQYF
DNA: TGCGCCAGCCGACAGCTTTACGAGCAGTACTTC

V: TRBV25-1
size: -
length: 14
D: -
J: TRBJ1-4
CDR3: CASSAAGLGEKLFF
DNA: TGTGCCAGCAGTGCGGCAGGGTTAGGAGAAAAACTGTTTTTT

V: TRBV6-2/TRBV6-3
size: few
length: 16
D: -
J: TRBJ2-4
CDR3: CASSSPEGGSWNIQYF
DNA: TGTGCCAGCAGTTCCCCCGAAGGGGGGTCGTGGAACATTCAGTACTTC

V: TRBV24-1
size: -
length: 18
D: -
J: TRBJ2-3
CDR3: CATSDFFGVRFYHRYAYF
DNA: TGTGCCACCAGTGATTTCTTCGGGGTCCGTTTCTACCACAGATACGCGTATTTT

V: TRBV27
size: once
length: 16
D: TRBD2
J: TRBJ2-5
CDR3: CASSLSRIAGIETQYF
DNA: TGTGCCAGCAGTTTATCGCGGATAGCGGGAATCGAGACCCAGTACTTC

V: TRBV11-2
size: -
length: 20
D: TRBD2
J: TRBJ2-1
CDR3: CASSPLRRLTSGGSYNEQFF
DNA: TGTGCCAGCAGCCCACTTAGGAGGTTGACTAGCGGGGGATCCTACAATGAGCAGTTCTTC

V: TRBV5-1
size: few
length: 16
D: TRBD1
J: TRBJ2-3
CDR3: CASSPRTGASTDTQYF
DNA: TGCGCCAGCAGCCCACGGACAGGGGCCAGCACAGATACGCAGTATTTT

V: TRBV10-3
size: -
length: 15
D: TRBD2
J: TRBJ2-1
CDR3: CAISGSGGIGHEQFF
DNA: TGTGCCATCAGTGGGTCCGGGGGGATCGGCCATGAGCAGTTCTTC

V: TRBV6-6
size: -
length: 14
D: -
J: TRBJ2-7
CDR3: CASSYPRSPGEQYF
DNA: TGTGCCAGCAGTTACCCAAGGAGCCCCGGCGAGCAGTACTTC

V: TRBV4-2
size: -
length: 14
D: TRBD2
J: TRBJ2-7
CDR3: CASSHAGESGEQYF
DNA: TGTGCCAGCAGCCATGCGGGAGAGTCCGGTGAGCAGTACTTC

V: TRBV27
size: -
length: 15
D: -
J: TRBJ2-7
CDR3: CASRTETPGRYEQYF
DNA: TGTGCCAGCAGGACTGAAACTCCGGGGCGCTACGAGCAGTACTTC

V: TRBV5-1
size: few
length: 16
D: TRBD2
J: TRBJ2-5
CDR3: CASSPRLAGAFETQYF
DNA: TGCGCCAGCAGCCCCCGACTAGCGGGAGCTTTTGAGACCCAGTACTTC

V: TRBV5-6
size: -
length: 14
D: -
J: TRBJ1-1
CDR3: CASSLGEKNTEAFF
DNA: TGTGCCAGCAGCCTGGGGGAGAAGAACACTGAAGCTTTCTTT

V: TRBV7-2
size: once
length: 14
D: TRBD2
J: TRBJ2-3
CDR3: CASSPTSDTDTQYF
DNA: TGTGCCAGCAGCCCAACTAGCGACACAGATACGCAGTATTTT

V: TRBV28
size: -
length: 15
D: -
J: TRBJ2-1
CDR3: CASTNYRDGTLEQFF
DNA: TGTGCCAGCACAAATTACCGGGACGGAACCTTGGAGCAGTTCTTC

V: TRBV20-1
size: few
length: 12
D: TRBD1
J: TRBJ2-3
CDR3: CSARGQGGYAYF
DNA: TGCAGTGCTAGAGGACAGGGGGGATACGCGTATTTT

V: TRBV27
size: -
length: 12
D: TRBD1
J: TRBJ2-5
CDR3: CASRTGRGEQYF
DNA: TGTGCCAGCCGGACAGGTCGGGGTGAGCAGTACTTC

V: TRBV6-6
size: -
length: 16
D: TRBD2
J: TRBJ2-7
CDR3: CASSPLSGPLPYEQYF
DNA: TGTGCCAGCAGCCCGCTTAGCGGGCCGTTACCCTACGAGCAGTACTTC

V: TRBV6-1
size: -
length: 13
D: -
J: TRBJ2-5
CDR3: CASRRATQETQYF
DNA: TGTGCCAGCAGACGGGCGACCCAAGAGACCCAGTACTTC

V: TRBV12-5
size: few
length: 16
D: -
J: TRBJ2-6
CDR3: CASGPSSGSGANVLTF
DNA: TGTGCTAGTGGTCCCTCATCTGGCTCTGGGGCCAACGTCCTGACTTTC

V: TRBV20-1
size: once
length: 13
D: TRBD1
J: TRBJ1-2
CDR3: CSARVGGGGGYTF
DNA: TGCAGTGCTAGAGTGGGAGGGGGCGGTGGCTACACCTTC

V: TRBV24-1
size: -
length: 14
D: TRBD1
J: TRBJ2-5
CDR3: CATSRTGDGETQYF
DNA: TGTGCCACCAGTCGGACAGGGGATGGGGAGACCCAGTACTTC

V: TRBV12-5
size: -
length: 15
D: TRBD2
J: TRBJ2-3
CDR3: CASGLGLAETDTQYF
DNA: TGTGCTAGTGGTTTGGGACTAGCGGAAACAGATACGCAGTATTTT

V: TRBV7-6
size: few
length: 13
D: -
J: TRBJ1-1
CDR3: CASSAGKNTEAFF
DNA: TGTGCCAGCAGCGCCGGGAAAAACACTGAAGCTTTCTTT

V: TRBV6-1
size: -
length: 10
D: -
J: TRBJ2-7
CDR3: CASGWGEQYF
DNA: TGTGCCAGCGGGTGGGGCGAGCAGTACTTC

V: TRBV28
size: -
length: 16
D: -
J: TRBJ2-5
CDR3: CASSPADSHLGETQYF
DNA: TGTGCCAGCAGTCCGGCGGACAGCCACCTCGGGGAGACCCAGTACTTC

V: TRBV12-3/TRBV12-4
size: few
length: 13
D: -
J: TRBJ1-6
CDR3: CAVQSAARSPLHF
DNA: TGTGCCGTCCAAAGCGCCGCCCGTTCACCCCTCCACTTT

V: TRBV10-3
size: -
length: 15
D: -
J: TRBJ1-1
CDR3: CAISESSSANTEAFF
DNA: TGTGCCATCAGTGAGTCAAGTTCGGCGAACACTGAAGCTTTCTTT

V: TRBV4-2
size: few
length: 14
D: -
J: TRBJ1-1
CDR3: CASSQDSGGAEAFF
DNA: TGTGCCAGCAGCCAAGACTCTGGCGGGGCTGAAGCTTTCTTT

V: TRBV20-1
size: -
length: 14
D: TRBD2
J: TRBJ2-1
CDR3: CSAQPSGSYNEQFF
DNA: TGCAGTGCTCAGCCTAGCGGGAGCTACAATGAGCAGTTCTTC

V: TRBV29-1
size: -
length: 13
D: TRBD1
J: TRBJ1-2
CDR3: CSVEDETGVGYTF
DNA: TGCAGCGTTGAAGATGAGACAGGGGTTGGCTACACCTTC

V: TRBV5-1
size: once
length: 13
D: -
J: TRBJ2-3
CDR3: CAGSLESTSYAYF
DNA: TGCGCCGGCAGCTTGGAGTCTACCTCTTACGCGTATTTT

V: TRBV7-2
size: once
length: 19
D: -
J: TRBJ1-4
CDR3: CASSLSPLAGALTNEKLFF
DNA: TGTGCCAGCAGCCTGTCCCCTCTGGCAGGGGCTTTAACTAATGAAAAACTGTTTTTT

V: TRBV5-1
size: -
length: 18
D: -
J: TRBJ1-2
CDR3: CASSLSARPFPNNYGYTF
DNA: TGCGCCAGCAGCCTCAGCGCCCGGCCGTTCCCAAACAACTATGGCTACACCTTC

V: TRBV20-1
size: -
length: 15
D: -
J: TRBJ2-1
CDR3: CSARDREGSYNEQFF
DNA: TGCAGTGCTAGAGACAGGGAAGGGTCCTACAATGAGCAGTTCTTC

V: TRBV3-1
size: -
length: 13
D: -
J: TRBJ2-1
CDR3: CASSQAGRNEQFF
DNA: TGTGCCAGCAGCCAAGCTGGCAGGAATGAGCAGTTCTTC